The 25 T cell receptor beta chains presented below share a single source sample, sequenced in a study of PD-1 blockade in classical Hodgkin lymphoma. Some clones are missing from TCRdb's copy, which holds only in-frame ones; the method was immunoSEQ multiplex PCR. The sample consists of approximately 65,000 clones, 91% of them appearing once. Time point denoted: cycle 4 day 1 (C4D1), after five to seven weeks of nivolumab. Each of the patients experienced relapse following autologous stem cell transplantation, and their brentuximab vedotin exposure differed. Sequenced material: peripheral blood mononuclear cells (PBMCs), taken before the fourth cycle of nivolumab. The receptors originated from a human donor with classical Hodgkin lymphoma.

The J gene is TRBJ2-7, the V gene TRBV6-6, with D tentatively TRBD2 (5 bases). Trimming removed 5 bases at V and 1 base at J, with 6 bases between. CDR1 and CDR2 from the germline V gene are MNHNY and SVGAGI (reference sequence). The CDR3 extends over 12 amino acids. In DNA form, the CDR3 reads TGTGCCAGCAGTCGGGAATCCTACGAGCAGTACTTC. Encoded protein: CASSRESYEQYF.

V gene TRBV13 combines with J gene TRBJ2-7; 10 positions agree with TRBD1. This CDR3 is built from 15 residues. J gave up 3 bases and V 3 bases, and 5 bases lay outside the gene matches. Germline V gene data show CDR1 as PRHDT and CDR2 as FYEKMQ (reference sequence). The chain's CDR3 is CASSLAGTGVYEQYF. The CDR3 DNA follows: TGTGCCAGCAGCTTGGCCGGGACAGGGGTCTACGAGCAGTACTTC.

This chain links TRBV11-2 with TRBJ1-2; D unclear. The CDR3 has 14 amino acids. Germline V gene lookup returns CDR1 SGHAT and CDR2 FQNNGV. V lost 0 bases and J lost 2, with 7 bases in between. This CDR3 is CASSLEVRNYGYTF. In DNA form, the CDR3 reads TGTGCCAGCAGCTTAGAGGTCAGGAACTATGGCTACACCTTC.

The DNA of the CDR3 is TGTGCCAGCAGTTCGCCACTAGCGGGGGGGCATAGAAACCCCACAGATACGCAGTATTTT. Translated, it gives CASSSPLAGGHRNPTDTQYF. The chain joins TRBV27 to TRBJ2-3, with 13 bases matching TRBD2. V shed 4 bases and J 2 bases; nucleotides not matched to a gene: 15. Germline CDR1 reads MNHEY; CDR2 reads SMNVEV (reference sequence). The CDR3 runs to 20 residues.

Written as DNA, the CDR3 is TGTGCCAGCAGTCGGGGTCCTGAGCAGTTCTTC. This encodes CASSRGPEQFF. The J gene is TRBJ2-1, the V gene TRBV14, with D perhaps TRBD2 (5 bases). This CDR3 comprises 11 residues. Germline CDR1 SGHDN, CDR2 FVKESK. V lost 6 bases, J lost 9 bases, and 9 bases lay in between.

J is TRBJ2-3 and V is TRBV6-5; 8 nucleotides agree with TRBD1. The CDR3 loop spans 14 amino acids. Trimming at V came to 5 bases and at J to 6 bases, leaving 7 bases not matched to a gene. Germline loops: CDR1 MNHEY, CDR2 SVGAGI. The CDR3 DNA follows: TGTGCCAGCAGTCCAGGGGGCCCCCGGGATACGCAGTATTTT. Encoded protein: CASSPGGPRDTQYF.

The rearrangement joins TRBV15 to TRBJ1-5; D not certain. The CDR3 is made up of 15 amino acids. Germline CDR1 LNHNV, CDR2 YYDKDF (reference sequence). Trimming removed 0 bases at V and 2 bases at J, with 8 bases between. The CDR3 coding sequence is TGTGCCACCAGCAGAGATTTTGGCGGCAATCAGCCCCAGCATTTT. It specifies CATSRDFGGNQPQHF.

V gene TRBV11-2 combines with J gene TRBJ1-2; D unresolved. Per germline, CDR1 SGHAT and CDR2 FQNNGV. V was cut by 3 bases and J by 0 bases, with 5 bases left in between. The CDR3 is 13 residues long. Here the CDR3 DNA reads TGTGCCAGCAGCTTGTCTCCTAACTATGGCTACACCTTC. Protein: CASSLSPNYGYTF.

V is TRBV7-2 and J is TRBJ2-3, with D unclear. Germline V CDR1 and CDR2: SGHTA, FQGNSA. V was trimmed by 2 bases and J by 0 bases, leaving 6 bases between them. CDR3 length: 14 residues. This chain's CDR3 is CASSLRVSTDTQYF. The CDR3 DNA sequence: TGTGCCAGCAGCTTAAGGGTTAGCACAGATACGCAGTATTTT.

The chain uses TRBV28 and TRBJ1-1, with TRBD1 matching 7 bases. With V trimmed by 5 bases and J by 0 bases, 6 bases remained unmatched. This CDR3 region has 15 residues. Germline assignment: CDR1 MDHEN and CDR2 SYDVKM. The CDR3 loop is CASSPLGGMNTEAFF. CDR3 nucleotide sequence: TGTGCCAGCAGTCCCTTAGGGGGCATGAACACTGAAGCTTTCTTT.

The chain links TRBV19 to TRBJ1-1; D not certain. CDR1 and CDR2 from the germline V gene are LNHDA and SQIVND (reference sequence). This CDR3 is built from 13 residues. V was shortened by 1 base and J by 7 bases, with 10 bases between the two germline ends. Here the CDR3 DNA reads TGTGCCAGTAGTATAGGGACCGTCGTTGAAGCTTTCTTT. Translated: CASSIGTVVEAFF.

This clone was picked up one time. The chain uses TRBV5-6 and TRBJ1-2, with TRBD1 matching 7 bases. This CDR3 is 16 amino acids long. Germline V lookup: CDR1 SGHDT, CDR2 YYEEEE. J was trimmed by 2 bases and V by 4 bases; bases with no gene match: 11. The CDR3 region is CASSDEFQGVNYGYTF. CDR3 nucleotides: TGTGCCAGCAGCGACGAATTCCAGGGGGTGAACTATGGCTACACCTTC.

The chain joins TRBV30 to TRBJ1-2; 8 bases are a match to TRBD1. The CDR3 totals 13 residues. Germline V CDR1 and CDR2: GTSNPN, SVGIG (reference sequence). V shed 3 bases and J 2 bases; nucleotides not matched to a gene: 2. The CDR3 coding sequence is TGTGCCTGGAGGGGACAGGAGAACTATGGCTACACCTTC. Its protein product is CAWRGQENYGYTF.

The chain carries TRBV28 and TRBJ2-5; 9 nucleotides line up with TRBD2. The germline V gene has CDR1 MDHEN and CDR2 SYDVKM. The CDR3 length is 17 residues. V shed 2 bases and J 3 bases; nucleotides not matched to a gene: 10. CDR3 region: CASSLPLAGGGKETQYF. In nucleotides, the CDR3 is TGTGCCAGCAGTTTACCACTAGCGGGCGGAGGGAAAGAGACCCAGTACTTC.

The chain recombines TRBV27 with TRBJ2-2, with D unresolved. The CDR3 runs 14 residues. Deletions cut 3 bases from V and 2 bases from J, with 7 bases between. The germline V gene has CDR1 MNHEY and CDR2 SMNVEV (reference sequence). CDR3: CASSFWGNTGELFF. CDR3 nucleotides: TGTGCCAGCAGTTTTTGGGGAAACACCGGGGAGCTGTTTTTT.

This chain joins TRBV6-4 and TRBJ1-4; 7 bases are a match to TRBD1. Germline V gene data show CDR1 as MRHNA and CDR2 as SNTAGT. Trimming cost V 7 bases and J 5 bases; bases outside gene matches: 13. The CDR3 length is 16 residues. The CDR3 nucleotides read TGTGCCAGCATCCCACCCAAACAGGGGTCCAATGAAAAACTGTTTTTT. It specifies CASIPPKQGSNEKLFF.

The chain is built from TRBV7-9 and TRBJ1-2; 7 nucleotides align to TRBD1. The CDR3 runs to 13 residues. Germline V gene lookup returns CDR1 SEHNR and CDR2 FQNEAQ (reference sequence). Trimming at V came to 3 bases and at J to 4 bases, leaving 2 bases not matched to a gene. CDR3 bases: TGTGCCAGCAGCTTGGGACAGAGCTATGGCTACACCTTC. Amino acids: CASSLGQSYGYTF.

The chain employs TRBV7-6 and TRBJ1-3; 8 bases are shared with TRBD1. CDR3 size: 16 residues. The V segment lost 3 bases and the J segment 2 bases; nucleotides outside the gene matches: 6. Germline V gives CDR1 SGHVS, CDR2 FNYEAQ. The CDR3 spells CASSFRFRGPGNTIYF. The CDR3 DNA reads as TGTGCCAGCAGCTTCCGATTCAGGGGGCCTGGAAACACCATATATTTT. The whole variable domain, remainder taken from reference TRBV7-6 and TRBJ1-3, is GAGVSQSPRYKVTKRGQDVALRCDPISGHVSLYWYRQALGQGPEFLTYFNYEAQQDKSGLPNDRFSAERPEGSISTLTIQRTEQRDSAMYRCASSFRFRGPGNTIYFGEGSWLTVV.

The chain employs TRBV19 and TRBJ2-2, with D hard to call. The CDR3 length is 11 residues. Trimming took 7 bases from V and 9 from J, leaving 9 bases between them. Germline V gene lookup returns CDR1 LNHDA and CDR2 SQIVND (reference sequence). CDR3 in DNA: TGTGCCAGTACCTTTCAGTGGGAGCTGTTTTTT. Its translation: CASTFQWELFF.

The chain employs TRBV4-1 and TRBJ1-4, with D unclear. This CDR3 region has 14 residues. Trimming stripped 1 base from V and 6 bases from J, with 9 bases between. Germline lookup yields CDR1 MGHRA and CDR2 YSYEKL. DNA for the CDR3: TGCGCCAGCAGCCAAGTATCCTTAGATGAAAAACTGTTTTTT. Translation: CASSQVSLDEKLFF.

This clone was found a few times. This chain connects TRBV6-6 to TRBJ2-7; 8 bases are a match to TRBD2. The CDR3 length is 13 residues. J lost 13 bases, V lost 4 bases, and 12 bases had no gene match. CDR1 and CDR2 from the germline V gene are MNHNY and SVGAGI (reference sequence). The CDR3 protein is CASSSSGGTTQYF. CDR3 DNA: TGTGCCAGCAGTTCGAGCGGGGGCACCACCCAATACTTC.

This chain connects TRBV2 to TRBJ2-7; 8 bases fit TRBD1. CDR1 is SNHLY, CDR2 FYNNEI, per germline. Trimming cost V 4 bases and J 3 bases; bases outside gene matches: 8. This CDR3 spans 15 amino acids. CDR3 amino acids: CASSGHRGRGYEQYF. CDR3 DNA: TGTGCCAGCAGTGGGCACAGGGGGAGAGGCTACGAGCAGTACTTC. The full variable domain, completed using reference TRBV2 and TRBJ2-7, is EPEVTQTPSHQVTQMGQEVILRCVPISNHLYFYWYRQILGQKVEFLVSFYNNEISEKSEIFDDQFSVERPDGSNFTLKIRSTKLEDSAMYFCASSGHRGRGYEQYFGPGTRLTVT.

The J gene is TRBJ2-3, the V gene TRBV7-2, with D possibly being TRBD1 (6 bases). V lost 0 bases and J 5 bases, leaving 15 bases between the germline ends. The CDR3 is 16 residues long. Germline V gives CDR1 SGHTA, CDR2 FQGNSA. CDR3 protein: CASSLASLGAGDTQYF. The CDR3 DNA is TGTGCCAGCAGCTTAGCGAGTTTGGGGGCGGGAGATACGCAGTATTTT.

This rearrangement joins TRBV9 to TRBJ1-2; TRBD1 might be the D (6 bases). The CDR3 totals 19 residues. V shed 4 bases and J shed 5 bases, with 30 bases lying between them. The V gene's germline CDR1 is SGDLS and CDR2 YYNGEE. The CDR3 coding sequence is TGTGCCAGCAGCCAGGAGGGTCGGTCGGGGGCCGGACCGGGGTATGGCTACACCTTC. Protein product: CASSQEGRSGAGPGYGYTF. The variable domain in full, with the rest retrieved from reference TRBV9 and TRBJ1-2, is DSGVTQTPKHLITATGQRVTLRCSPRSGDLSVYWYQQSLDQGLQFLIQYYNGEERAKGNILERFSAQQFPDLHSELNLSSLELGDSALYFCASSQEGRSGAGPGYGYTFGSGTRLTVV.

This rearrangement joins TRBV4-1 to TRBJ1-1; unclear D gene. Germline V CDR1 and CDR2: MGHRA, YSYEKL. The CDR3 runs to 13 residues. With 5 bases removed from V and 2 bases from J, the gap between germline ends came to 9 bases. CDR3 bases: TGCGCCAGCAGCGCCGGACCCAACACTGAAGCTTTCTTT. It specifies CASSAGPNTEAFF.